One sample yielded the 28 T cell receptor beta chains listed below, sequenced in a study of cytomegalovirus exposure and HLA in healthy donors. PCR primers comprised 60 Vbeta and 13 Jbeta primers. The assay was immunoSEQ multiplex PCR, and TCRdb's table has in-frame clones only and misses some. The sample includes over 110,000 clones, about 80% seen only once; the top ten take 6.2%. The sequenced material came from PBMCs. These TCRs come from a woman aged 40 to 49 in good health and CMV-seropositive.

This clone was detected only a few times. A far larger clone is one nucleotide away, so this likely arose from a read error. Other DNA sequences in this specimen translate into the identical CDR3. The gene calls are TRBV7-2 and TRBJ2-1, with 8 bases fitting TRBD2. Germline assignment: CDR1 SGHTA and CDR2 FQGNSA. The CDR3 is 15 residues long. After removal of 5 bases from V and 0 bases from J, the junction contained 3 bases not matched to a gene. CDR3 sequence (DNA): TGTGCCAGCAGCCCGCTAGCGGGCTCCTACAATGAGCAGTTCTTC. Amino acids: CASSPLAGSYNEQFF.

The chain joins TRBV6-5 to TRBJ2-5; 7 positions agree with TRBD2. This CDR3 has 14 amino acids. Germline-derived CDR1 and CDR2 are MNHEY and SVGAGI. The trim removed 6 bases at V and 1 base at J, leaving 5 bases unmatched. CDR3 in amino acids: CASSPVAGQETQYF. The CDR3 coding sequence is TGTGCCAGCAGCCCAGTAGCGGGCCAAGAGACCCAGTACTTC.

The J gene is TRBJ1-6, the V gene TRBV2; D is unclear. V shed 6 bases and J shed 7 bases, with 7 bases lying between them. The CDR3 spans 12 residues. Germline CDR1 reads SNHLY; CDR2 reads FYNNEI. The CDR3 bases are TGTGCCAGCAGCCGAGGGAATTCACCCCTCCACTTT. Translated, it gives CASSRGNSPLHF.

The V gene is TRBV25-1, the J gene TRBJ2-7, with 8 bases matching TRBD1. Germline V CDR1 and CDR2: MGHDK, SYGVNS. The CDR3 is made up of 14 amino acids. V trimming: 5 bases; J trimming: 2 bases; junction bases outside the gene matches: 5. In nucleotides, the CDR3 is TGTGCCAGCAGTATGACAGGGGCGGCCTACGAGCAGTACTTC. Translation: CASSMTGAAYEQYF.

This chain joins TRBV2 and TRBJ2-4, with a weak D call TRBD2 (5 bases). The CDR3 loop spans 15 amino acids. Per germline, CDR1 SNHLY and CDR2 FYNNEI. Between the trimmed V and J ends, which lost 1 base and 4 bases, there was a span of 11 bases. Here the CDR3 DNA reads TGTGCCAGCAGTGAAGGGGAGCGTCAGAAAAACATTCAGTACTTC. Protein sequence: CASSEGERQKNIQYF. The variable domain in full, completed from reference TRBV2 and TRBJ2-4, reads EPEVTQTPSHQVTQMGQEVILRCVPISNHLYFYWYRQILGQKVEFLVSFYNNEISEKSEIFDDQFSVERPDGSNFTLKIRSTKLEDSAMYFCASSEGERQKNIQYFGAGTRLSVL.

The chain is built from TRBV6-5 and TRBJ1-1; 9 positions agree with TRBD1. V dropped 6 bases and J dropped 4; count of bases not matched to a gene: 6. The germline gives CDR1 MNHEY, CDR2 SVGAGI. The CDR3 contains 14 residues. The CDR3: CASSLGTGSTEAFF. For the CDR3, the DNA is TGTGCCAGCAGCCTTGGGACAGGGTCCACTGAAGCTTTCTTT.

The chain links TRBV21-1 to TRBJ1-5; the table's D gene call, TRBD1, was not cross checked with the DNA. TRBV21-1 is an annotated pseudogene. The CDR3 covers 17 residues. The CDR3 sequence: CASSKDFTGASNQPQHF. In nucleotides, the CDR3 is TGTGCCAGCAGCAAAGATTTCACAGGGGCATCTAATCAGCCCCAGCATTTT.

J is TRBJ2-3 and V is TRBV6-5; D is possibly TRBD1 (5 bases). Germline V lookup: CDR1 MNHEY, CDR2 SVGAGI. This CDR3 has 15 amino acids. Trimming stripped 6 bases from V and 0 bases from J, with 13 bases between. The CDR3 protein is CASSLLQASTDTQYF. CDR3 bases: TGTGCCAGCAGCCTCTTACAGGCGAGCACAGATACGCAGTATTTT.

This CDR3 is CASAADGTDTQYF. The DNA of the CDR3 is TGCGCCAGCGCGGCAGACGGCACAGATACGCAGTATTTT. The V call is TRBV5-1, the J call TRBJ2-3; unclear D gene. Germline V CDR1 and CDR2: SGHRS, YFSETQ. V lost 7 bases and J lost 1, with 10 bases in between. CDR3 length: 13 residues.

The J gene is TRBJ1-4, the V gene TRBV5-1; no clear D gene. CDR1 SGHRS and CDR2 YFSETQ come from the germline V gene. This CDR3 spans 13 amino acids. The V gene lost 4 bases and the J gene lost 8 bases, with 12 bases spanning the gap. The chain's CDR3 is CASSPVVREKLFF. CDR3 sequence (DNA): TGCGCCAGCAGCCCGGTTGTGAGAGAAAAACTGTTTTTT.

The gene calls are TRBV28 and TRBJ2-3; 7 positions match TRBD1. The germline V gene encodes CDR1 MDHEN and CDR2 SYDVKM. There are 14 residues in the CDR3. V shed 8 bases, J shed 3 bases, and the junction held 8 bases outside the gene matches. CDR3 amino acids: CASQFVQGTDTQYF. As DNA, the CDR3 is TGTGCCAGCCAGTTTGTACAGGGGACAGATACGCAGTATTTT.

DNA of the CDR3: TGCGCCAGCAGCTTGGGTGCGACAGGGGGTTCCTACGAGCAGTACTTC. Protein sequence: CASSLGATGGSYEQYF. V gene TRBV5-1 combines with J gene TRBJ2-5, with 9 bases fitting TRBD1. With the DNA end fitting TRBJ2-7 better, the J assignment may be wrong. In germline, CDR1 is SGHRS, CDR2 YFSETQ. This CDR3 has 16 amino acids.

This clone was recorded a few times. The V and J genes are TRBV11-2 and TRBJ2-7; D is perhaps TRBD1 (5 bases). Looked up from germline, CDR1 is SGHAT and CDR2 is FQNNGV. CDR3 length: 13 amino acids. The V and J ends lost 1 base and 6 bases respectively, with 10 bases between them. CDR3 DNA sequence: TGTGCCAGCAGCTTAGGAGCTGGGGCCGAGCAGTACTTC. Translated: CASSLGAGAEQYF.

The gene calls are TRBV4-2 and TRBJ2-7, with 13 nucleotides matching TRBD2. The CDR3 contains 15 residues. Germline V lookup: CDR1 LGHNA, CDR2 YNFKEQ. With 5 bases clipped from V and 2 bases from J, the junction kept 3 bases outside the gene matches. The CDR3, as DNA: TGTGCCAGCAGCGAAACTAGCGGGAGGGCCTACGAGCAGTACTTC. It yields the protein CASSETSGRAYEQYF.

V and J are TRBV16 and TRBJ2-7, with 10 bases aligning to TRBD2. The CDR3 is made up of 14 amino acids. Germline V gene data show CDR1 as KGHSY and CDR2 as FQNENV. V shed 5 bases and J 2 bases; nucleotides not matched to a gene: 3. CDR3 protein: CASSKLAGTYEQYF. The CDR3 coding sequence is TGTGCCAGCAGCAAACTAGCGGGGACCTACGAGCAGTACTTC.

For this clone: Compared with germline, one end of the junction differs, possibly owing to a read error. The chain links TRBV5-1 to TRBJ2-7; 10 bases align to TRBD2. The CDR3 is 15 residues long. CDR1 and CDR2 from the germline V gene are SGHRS and YFSETQ. The DNA of the CDR3 is TGCGCCAGCGGCTTCAGGCTAGCGGGAGCCCACCGGCAGTACTTC. As protein: CASGFRLAGAHRQYF.

The rearrangement uses TRBV27 and TRBJ2-1, with a weak D call TRBD1 (7 bases). This CDR3 spans 15 amino acids. CDR1 is MNHEY and CDR2 is SMNVEV in the germline V gene (reference sequence). V lost 6 bases, J lost 8 bases, and 20 bases lay in between. CDR3 protein: CASRPAGQYYDEQFF. CDR3 bases: TGTGCCAGCAGACCCGCGGGACAGTATTACGATGAGCAGTTCTTC.

The chain uses TRBV9 and TRBJ2-3, with 9 bases matching TRBD2. The ends lost 0 bases at V and 5 bases at J; junction bases unmatched: 10. This CDR3 has 17 residues. Germline V gives CDR1 SGDLS, CDR2 YYNGEE. CDR3 region: CASSVGAAGGPEDTQYF. CDR3 nucleotide sequence: TGTGCCAGCAGCGTAGGGGCGGCGGGAGGGCCAGAAGATACGCAGTATTTT.

The chain links TRBV27 to TRBJ2-1; TRBD1 matches at 10 bases. The CDR3 is 14 residues long. The V segment lost 7 bases and the J segment 9 bases; nucleotides outside the gene matches: 9. Germline lookup yields CDR1 MNHEY and CDR2 SMNVEV (reference sequence). The CDR3 protein is CASTVRTGGSEQFF. In nucleotides, the CDR3 is TGTGCCAGCACGGTTAGGACAGGGGGGAGTGAGCAGTTCTTC.

The rearrangement links TRBV29-1 to TRBJ2-1, with TRBD1 as a possible D gene (6 bases). Trimming left V 4 bases short and J 5 bases short, with 9 bases between. The length of the CDR3 is 12 residues. The germline gives CDR1 SQVTM, CDR2 ANQGSEA. For the CDR3, the DNA is TGCAGCGTTGGGTCAGGGGACAATGAGCAGTTCTTC. Its protein is CSVGSGDNEQFF.

The chain is built from TRBV29-1 and TRBJ1-3; TRBD1 aligns across 8 bases. Losses at the gene ends were 4 bases for V and 2 bases for J; bases not matched to a gene: 13. The CDR3 runs to 17 residues. CDR1 SQVTM and CDR2 ANQGSEA come from the germline V gene. The CDR3 bases are TGCAGCGTTGCCTCGGCAGGTCAGGGGGCGCCTGGAAACACCATATATTTT. Amino acids: CSVASAGQGAPGNTIYF.

V gene TRBV6-1 combines with J gene TRBJ2-2; D might be TRBD2 (5 bases). This CDR3 is 15 amino acids long. CDR1 is MNHNS and CDR2 is SASEGT in the germline V gene. Trimming took 11 bases from V and 0 from J, leaving 16 bases between them. DNA for the CDR3: TGTGCCTCAAGGAGGCAGATTCCGAACACCGGGGAGCTGTTTTTT. Its protein product is CASRRQIPNTGELFF.

Comments on this clone: The junction does not match germline at one end; this may be a read error. The chain carries TRBV7-9 and TRBJ2-1; 9 bases align to TRBD2. The germline gives CDR1 SEHNR, CDR2 FQNEAQ (reference sequence). The CDR3 loop spans 15 amino acids. CDR3 region: CSSSLTSGPYNEQFF. The CDR3 DNA is TGTTCCAGCAGCTTGACTAGCGGCCCCTACAATGAGCAGTTCTTC.

Here the CDR3 DNA reads TGTGCCAGCAGTCCTAGCAGACAGGTCGGGGAGCAGTACTTC. Translation gives CASSPSRQVGEQYF. The J gene is TRBJ2-7, the V gene TRBV27; TRBD1 is a possible D gene (6 bases). The V end was cut by 5 bases, the J end by 7 bases, with 18 bases between. CDR3 length: 14 residues. Germline V CDR1 and CDR2: MNHEY, SMNVEV (reference sequence).

This chain uses TRBV11-2 with TRBJ2-7; TRBD1 aligns across 7 bases. The V gene's germline CDR1 is SGHAT and CDR2 FQNNGV. The J segment lost 3 bases and the V segment lost 3 bases, leaving 5 bases of the junction unmatched. The CDR3 spans 14 residues. CDR3 sequence reads: CASSFRDSHYEQYF. The CDR3 DNA follows: TGTGCCAGCAGCTTTAGGGACAGCCACTACGAGCAGTACTTC.

The chain is built from TRBV29-1 and TRBJ2-1; D is unresolved. Germline CDR1 is SQVTM and CDR2 is ANQGSEA. V was cut by 3 bases and J by 4 bases, with 7 bases left in between. The CDR3 covers 12 residues. Here the CDR3 reads CSVDSGYNEQFF. The CDR3 DNA follows: TGCAGCGTTGACTCCGGTTACAATGAGCAGTTCTTC.

J is TRBJ1-5 and V is TRBV27, with D maybe TRBD1 (6 bases). V was shortened by 5 bases and J by 4 bases, with 18 bases between the two germline ends. The germline V gene has CDR1 MNHEY and CDR2 SMNVEV (reference sequence). The CDR3 sequence is 16 residues long. For the CDR3, the DNA is TGTGCCAGCAGTCCCAGGGGAAAACAACAGAATCAGCCCCAGCATTTT. Protein: CASSPRGKQQNQPQHF.

The gene calls are TRBV5-1 and TRBJ2-1, with TRBD2 matching 10 bases. CDR1 and CDR2 from the germline V gene are SGHRS and YFSETQ. The CDR3 has 15 amino acids. V shed 4 bases and J 6 bases; nucleotides not matched to a gene: 7. In DNA form, the CDR3 reads TGCGCCAGCAGCCCGGCTAGCGGGAGCCGCAATGAGCAGTTCTTC. This translates into CASSPASGSRNEQFF.